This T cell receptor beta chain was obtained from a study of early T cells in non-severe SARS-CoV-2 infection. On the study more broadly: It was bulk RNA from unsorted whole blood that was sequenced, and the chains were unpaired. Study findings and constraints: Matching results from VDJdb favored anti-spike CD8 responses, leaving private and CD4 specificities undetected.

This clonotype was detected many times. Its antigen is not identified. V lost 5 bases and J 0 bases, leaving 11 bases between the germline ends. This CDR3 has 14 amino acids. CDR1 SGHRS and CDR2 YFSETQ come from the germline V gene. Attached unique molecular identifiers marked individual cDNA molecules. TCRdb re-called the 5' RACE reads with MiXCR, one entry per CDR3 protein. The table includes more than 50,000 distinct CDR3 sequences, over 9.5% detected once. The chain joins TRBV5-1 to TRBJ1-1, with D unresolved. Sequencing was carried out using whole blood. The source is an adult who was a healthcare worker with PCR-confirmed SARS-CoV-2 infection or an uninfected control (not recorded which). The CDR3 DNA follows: TGCGCCAGCAGGCAGAAAGTCATGAACACTGAAGCTTTCTTT. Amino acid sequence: CASRQKVMNTEAFF.